These 26 T cell receptor beta chains were all obtained from the same sample, sequenced in a study of cytomegalovirus exposure and HLA in healthy donors. 60 Vbeta and 13 Jbeta primers were used in PCR. TCRdb keeps only in-frame clones here, not all; method: immunoSEQ multiplex PCR. The sample includes 150,000 to 160,000 clones, roughly 77% of them seen just once. The sequenced material came from PBMCs. The receptors originated from a man under 40 in good health and CMV-seropositive.

This clone was seen more than once but under ten times. CDR3 nucleotides: TGTGCCAGCAGCCGAGACAATAGCAATCAGCCCCAGCATTTT. Its translation: CASSRDNSNQPQHF. V usage is TRBV6-5 and J usage is TRBJ1-5; D remains unclear. This CDR3 has 14 amino acids. The germline V and J ends were trimmed by 6 bases and 0 bases, with 9 bases remaining between them. Germline V gives CDR1 MNHEY, CDR2 SVGAGI.

This sequence joins TRBV27 and TRBJ1-2, with 10 bases that match TRBD1. This CDR3 region has 14 residues. Germline values: CDR1 MNHEY, CDR2 SMNVEV (reference sequence). The junction had 2 bases not matched to a gene; V was cut back by 5 bases and J by 2 bases. CDR3 sequence (DNA): TGTGCCAGCAGTCCGGGACAGGGGAACTATGGCTACACCTTC. Translation gives CASSPGQGNYGYTF.

The V gene is TRBV7-2, the J gene TRBJ1-2; tentatively, D is TRBD1 (6 bases). Trimming pared 4 bases from V and 6 bases from J, leaving 18 bases between. Per the germline V gene, CDR1 is SGHTA and CDR2 is FQGNSA. The CDR3 loop spans 15 amino acids. In nucleotides, the CDR3 is TGTGCCAGCAGCTCCTTCACAGGGTGGAAGGATGGCTACACCTTC. Its protein product is CASSSFTGWKDGYTF.

V and J are TRBV5-8 and TRBJ1-1; D not resolved. CDR3 size: 13 residues. Between the trimmed V and J ends, which lost 3 bases and 4 bases, there was a span of 10 bases. Germline values: CDR1 SGHTS, CDR2 YDEGEE. CDR3: CASSSVPGTEAFF. DNA for the CDR3: TGTGCCAGCAGCTCGGTCCCGGGCACTGAAGCTTTCTTT.

The chain links TRBV30 to TRBJ2-1, with 8 positions matching TRBD1. V trimming: 5 bases; J trimming: 5 bases; junction bases outside the gene matches: 8. The CDR3 is 14 residues long. Germline V CDR1 and CDR2: GTSNPN, SVGIG (reference sequence). In nucleotides, the CDR3 is TGTGCCTGGCGCGACAGGGGAAGGGACAATGAGCAGTTCTTC. Amino acid sequence: CAWRDRGRDNEQFF.

The chain recombines TRBV7-3 with TRBJ2-2; 14 nucleotides agree with TRBD2. Germline V lookup: CDR1 SGHTA, CDR2 FQGTGA. With 5 bases clipped from V and 4 bases from J, the junction kept 6 bases outside the gene matches. The CDR3 has 17 amino acids. CDR3 nucleotide sequence: TGTGCCAGCAGCCTCTCCGGGACTAGCGGGAGCACCGGGGAGCTGTTTTTT. It is translated as CASSLSGTSGSTGELFF.

The rearrangement links TRBV11-2 to TRBJ2-7; TRBD2 is a possible D gene (5 bases). Trimming removed 2 bases at V and 1 base at J, with 9 bases between. The CDR3 length is 14 residues. Germline V gene data show CDR1 as SGHAT and CDR2 as FQNNGV. The CDR3 protein is CASSLSEGSYEQYF. CDR3 in DNA: TGTGCCAGCAGCTTATCCGAGGGTTCCTACGAGCAGTACTTC. Using reference TRBV11-2 and TRBJ2-7 for the parts outside the CDR3, the full variable domain is EAGVAQSPRYKIIEKRQSVAFWCNPISGHATLYWYQQILGQGPKLLIQFQNNGVVDDSQLPKDRFSAERLKGVDSTLKIQPAKLEDSAVYLCASSLSEGSYEQYFGPGTRLTVT.

The CDR3 sequence: CASSQEGLGTGIEKLFF. CDR3 nucleotides: TGCGCCAGCAGCCAAGAGGGGCTAGGGACAGGGATTGAAAAACTGTTTTTT. The chain links TRBV4-3 to TRBJ1-4, with 9 bases identical to TRBD1. The CDR3 is 17 residues long. Germline CDR1 and CDR2: LGHNA and YSLEER. V gave up 0 bases and J gave up 7 bases; unmatched junction bases: 9.

The gene calls are TRBV11-3 and TRBJ2-7; 9 bases align to TRBD1. The V and J ends lost 5 bases and 5 bases, in that order; junction bases with no gene match: 7. The germline V gene encodes CDR1 SGHNT and CDR2 YENEEA. CDR3 length: 14 residues. The CDR3 DNA reads as TGTGCCAGCAGCCCCGGACAGGGGTCGAACGAGCAGTACTTC. Translation gives CASSPGQGSNEQYF. Drawing the rest from reference TRBV11-3 and TRBJ2-7, the complete variable domain is EAGVVQSPRYKIIEKKQPVAFWCNPISGHNTLYWYLQNLGQGPELLIRYENEEAVDDSQLPKDRFSAERLKGVDSTLKIQPAELGDSAVYLCASSPGQGSNEQYFGPGTRLTVT.

This rearrangement joins TRBV19 to TRBJ1-5; 11 bases fit TRBD1. V shed 3 bases and J 0 bases; nucleotides not matched to a gene: 4. CDR1 LNHDA and CDR2 SQIVND come from the germline V gene (reference sequence). The CDR3 runs 17 residues. The CDR3 region is CASSIRTGGFSNQPQHF. The CDR3 DNA follows: TGTGCCAGTAGTATCCGGACAGGGGGCTTTAGCAATCAGCCCCAGCATTTT.

This clone was detected only once. The V gene is TRBV7-2, the J gene TRBJ2-3; TRBD1 is a possible D gene (6 bases). The length of the CDR3 is 15 residues. CDR1 and CDR2 (germline): SGHTA, FQGNSA. The V gene lost 4 bases and the J gene lost 2 bases, with 13 bases spanning the gap. The CDR3 here is CASSSRQGPTDTQYF. The CDR3, as DNA: TGTGCCAGCAGCTCCCGGCAGGGGCCCACAGATACGCAGTATTTT. Based on the CDR3 plus reference TRBV7-2 and TRBJ2-3, the full variable domain is GAGVSQSPSNKVTEKGKDVELRCDPISGHTALYWYRQSLGQGLEFLIYFQGNSAPDKSGLPSDRFSAERTGGSVSTLTIQRTQQEDSAVYLCASSSRQGPTDTQYFGPGTRLTVL.

The gene calls are TRBV30 and TRBJ1-1; 9 bases fit TRBD1. Trimming cost V 1 base and J 10 bases; bases outside gene matches: 7. This CDR3 region has 13 residues. Germline V gene data show CDR1 as GTSNPN and CDR2 as SVGIG (reference sequence). CDR3 sequence reads: CAWSGQGELLAFF. In DNA, the CDR3 is TGTGCCTGGAGTGGACAGGGGGAGTTGTTAGCTTTCTTT.

This chain uses TRBV27 with TRBJ1-3; the D gene is possibly TRBD1 (6 bases). Germline V gene data show CDR1 as MNHEY and CDR2 as SMNVEV (reference sequence). The V end lost 5 bases, the J end lost 0 bases, and 11 bases lay between the germline ends. The CDR3 totals 15 residues. The chain's CDR3 is CASSPRGYSGNTIYF. The CDR3 DNA follows: TGTGCCAGCAGTCCCAGGGGTTACTCTGGAAACACCATATATTTT.

This clone was seen only a few times. This chain connects TRBV19 to TRBJ1-1; tentative D call: TRBD1 (6 bases). Germline-derived CDR1 and CDR2 are LNHDA and SQIVND (reference sequence). V lost 6 bases to trimming and J lost 3 bases, with 17 bases between them. The CDR3 runs to 15 residues. The CDR3 DNA follows: TGTGCCAGTAGGGGGGACACCGGGCGGGACACTGAAGCTTTCTTT. It translates to CASRGDTGRDTEAFF.

The chain has TRBV29-1 and TRBJ1-1; D is unresolved. Trimming removed 3 bases from V and 0 bases from J, with 11 bases in between. The V gene's germline CDR1 is SQVTM and CDR2 ANQGSEA. The CDR3 consists of 14 residues. For the CDR3, the DNA is TGCAGCGTTGACTACGGCGGTATGAACACTGAAGCTTTCTTT. Protein: CSVDYGGMNTEAFF.

V is TRBV4-2 and J is TRBJ2-3; 12 positions match TRBD2. J lost 5 bases, V lost 2 bases, and 5 bases had no gene match. Germline-derived CDR1 and CDR2 are LGHNA and YNFKEQ. CDR3 length: 16 amino acids. CDR3 in amino acids: CASSQQTSGGGDTQYF. The DNA for the CDR3 is TGTGCCAGCAGCCAACAGACTAGCGGGGGTGGAGATACGCAGTATTTT.

The chain employs TRBV7-2 and TRBJ2-7, with 8 positions matching TRBD2. This CDR3 is 11 amino acids long. J gave up 9 bases and V 2 bases, and 0 bases lay outside the gene matches. Germline V gene sequence: CDR1 SGHTA, CDR2 FQGNSA. The CDR3 DNA reads TGTGCCAGCAGCTTACGGGGGGGGCAGTACTTC. The encoded protein is CASSLRGGQYF. Full variable domain (missing parts from reference TRBV7-2 and TRBJ2-7): GAGVSQSPSNKVTEKGKDVELRCDPISGHTALYWYRQSLGQGLEFLIYFQGNSAPDKSGLPSDRFSAERTGGSVSTLTIQRTQQEDSAVYLCASSLRGGQYFGPGTRLTVT.

This chain uses TRBV7-7 with TRBJ2-2; D perhaps matches TRBD1 (5 bases). Germline CDR1 is SSHAT and CDR2 is FNYEAQ (reference sequence). This CDR3 is built from 15 residues. Between the trimmed V and J ends, which lost 5 bases and 3 bases, there was a span of 13 bases. In nucleotides, the CDR3 is TGTGCCAGCAGCGAACCGGGCAGGGACACCGGGGAGCTGTTTTTT. This encodes CASSEPGRDTGELFF. Supplemented by reference TRBV7-7 and TRBJ2-2, the full variable domain reads GAGVSQSPRYKVTKRGQDVTLRCDPISSHATLYWYQQALGQGPEFLTYFNYEAQPDKSGLPSDRFSAERPEGSISTLTIQRTEQRDSAMYRCASSEPGRDTGELFFGEGSRLTVL.

The rearrangement uses TRBV5-1 and TRBJ2-3; no definite D call. V lost 1 base and J lost 5, with 8 bases in between. Germline values: CDR1 SGHRS, CDR2 YFSETQ. This CDR3 is built from 13 residues. The CDR3 region is CASSLQIQDTQYF. The CDR3 DNA reads as TGCGCCAGCAGCTTGCAGATTCAAGATACGCAGTATTTT. Full variable domain (rest looked up from reference TRBV5-1 and TRBJ2-3): KAGVTQTPRYLIKTRGQQVTLSCSPISGHRSVSWYQQTPGQGLQFLFEYFSETQRNKGNFPGRFSGRQFSNSRSEMNVSTLELGDSALYLCASSLQIQDTQYFGPGTRLTVL.

This chain links TRBV14 with TRBJ1-2, with unresolved D. Germline CDR1 reads SGHDN; CDR2 reads FVKESK. V shed 1 base and J shed 0 bases, with 12 bases lying between them. The CDR3 length is 16 residues. For the CDR3, the DNA is TGTGCCAGCAGCCAAGGCCGGGGATATTCTAACTATGGCTACACCTTC. Amino acids: CASSQGRGYSNYGYTF.

The chain is built from TRBV6-6 and TRBJ2-7; weak D call: TRBD2 (5 bases). CDR3 length: 16 residues. CDR1 and CDR2 from the germline V gene are MNHNY and SVGAGI (reference sequence). Between the trimmed V and J ends, which lost 2 bases and 4 bases, there was a span of 18 bases. The CDR3 DNA sequence: TGTGCCAGCAGTTACCCGAGGACTCCAACCGATTACGAGCAGTACTTC. It encodes CASSYPRTPTDYEQYF.

V gene TRBV28 combines with J gene TRBJ1-4, with D possibly being TRBD1 (5 bases). The CDR3 has 13 residues. CDR1 is MDHEN and CDR2 is SYDVKM in the germline V gene. V was shortened by 5 bases and J by 3 bases, with 7 bases between the two germline ends. CDR3 region: CASSRGSNEKLFF. CDR3 DNA sequence: TGTGCCAGCAGTAGGGGTTCTAATGAAAAACTGTTTTTT.

V is TRBV15 and J is TRBJ1-2; 7 positions agree with TRBD1. The trim removed 3 bases at V and 2 bases at J, leaving 0 bases unmatched. The CDR3 loop spans 13 amino acids. Looked up from germline, CDR1 is LNHNV and CDR2 is YYDKDF (reference sequence). Here the CDR3 DNA reads TGTGCCACCAGCAGGGACAGGAACTATGGCTACACCTTC. It yields the protein CATSRDRNYGYTF.

This clone has just one count. J is TRBJ2-5 and V is TRBV4-2, with TRBD1 identical over 8 bases. Trimming at V came to 2 bases and at J to 2 bases, leaving 10 bases not matched to a gene. CDR1 and CDR2 (germline): LGHNA, YNFKEQ. The CDR3 is 17 amino acids. Here the CDR3 reads CASSQSASGGLQETQYF. CDR3 DNA: TGTGCCAGCAGCCAATCTGCCTCAGGGGGCCTACAAGAGACCCAGTACTTC.

The chain has TRBV20-1 and TRBJ1-2; 8 nucleotides align to TRBD1. V was pared by 5 bases and J by 8 bases, with 4 bases of the junction left unmatched. Germline assignment: CDR1 DFQATT and CDR2 SNEGSKA (reference sequence). This CDR3 contains 11 residues. The CDR3 loop reads CSADRGNGYTF. CDR3 DNA: TGCAGTGCTGACAGGGGAAACGGCTACACCTTC.

The CDR3 reads CASSRTGGATSPLHF. DNA of the CDR3: TGTGCCAGCAGCCGAACAGGGGGCGCTACCTCACCCCTCCACTTT. The rearrangement links TRBV6-5 to TRBJ1-6; 9 bases align to TRBD1. J lost 10 bases, V lost 6 bases, and 10 bases had no gene match. Germline V CDR1 and CDR2: MNHEY, SVGAGI. The CDR3 has 15 residues.